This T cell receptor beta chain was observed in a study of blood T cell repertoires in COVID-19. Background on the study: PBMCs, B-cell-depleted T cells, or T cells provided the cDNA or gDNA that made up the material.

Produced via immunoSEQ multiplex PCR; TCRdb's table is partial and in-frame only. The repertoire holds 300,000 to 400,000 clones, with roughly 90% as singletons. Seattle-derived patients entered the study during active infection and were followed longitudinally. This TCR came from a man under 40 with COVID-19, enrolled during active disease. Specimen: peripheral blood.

The CDR3 DNA follows: TGTGCCAGCACCCATGGACAGGGAAGGCGCACTGAAGCTTTCTTT. This gives the protein CASTHGQGRRTEAFF. This sequence joins TRBV9 and TRBJ1-1, with 8 bases fitting TRBD1. CDR1 and CDR2 (germline): SGDLS, YYNGEE. The CDR3 loop spans 15 amino acids. V lost 6 bases to trimming and J lost 4 bases; unmatched junction nucleotides: 11.